Shown below are 24 T cell receptor beta chains from a single sample sequenced in a study of post-analysis software for immune sequencing data. Tagging with unique molecular identifiers was a feature of the TCR beta cDNA libraries. Using its own MiXCR run on the PCR reads, TCRdb lists one record per CDR3 protein. The sample holds 430,000 or so distinct CDR3 sequences, 39% seen once. Study-wide results and caveats: Five or six TRBV segments, TRBV5-6, TRBV5-1 and TRBV20-1 among them, were found more frequent in patients than controls.

No antigen is known for these receptors. The sample consisted of blood. All receptors derive from a girl aged 2 to 9 with multiple sclerosis.

This clonotype showed up just once. The chain uses TRBV29-1 and TRBJ1-3; D not resolved. The CDR3 runs to 11 residues. From germline, CDR1 is SQVTM and CDR2 ANQGSEA. V lost 5 bases and J lost 0, with 2 bases in between. The CDR3, as DNA: TGCAGCGTTATCTCTGGAAACACCATATATTTT. Its protein is CSVISGNTIYF.

This clonotype is classed as medium-sized. This chain links TRBV28 with TRBJ2-5; the match to TRBD1 covers 8 bases. V shed 4 bases, J shed 3 bases, and the junction held 7 bases outside the gene matches. CDR3 length: 15 amino acids. CDR1 is MDHEN, CDR2 SYDVKM, per germline. The CDR3, as DNA: TGTGCCAGCAGTTCTCGGGACAGGCGAAAAGAGACCCAGTACTTC. This encodes CASSSRDRRKETQYF. The full variable domain, its missing parts supplied by reference TRBV28 and TRBJ2-5, is DVKVTQSSRYLVKRTGEKVFLECVQDMDHENMFWYRQDPGLGLRLIYFSYDVKMKEKGDIPEGYSVSREKKERFSLILESASTNQTSMYLCASSSRDRRKETQYFGPGTRLLVL.

Points on this clonotype: An end of the junction differs from the germline gene, which may be a read error. The V gene is TRBV10-3, the J gene TRBJ2-5, with 9 bases that match TRBD2. CDR1 and CDR2 (germline): ENHRY, SYGVKD. The CDR3 spans 13 residues. CDR3 DNA: TGTGCCATCAGAACTAGCGGGCAAGAGAGCCAGTACTTC. It codes for CAIRTSGQESQYF.

This clonotype was detected ten times or more. The chain has TRBV7-2 and TRBJ2-7, with no clear D. With 1 base removed from V and 0 bases from J, the gap between germline ends came to 7 bases. CDR1 and CDR2 from the germline V gene are SGHTA and FQGNSA. The CDR3 consists of 14 residues. The CDR3 spells CASSLGGVSYEQYF. The DNA for the CDR3 is TGTGCCAGCAGCTTAGGTGGGGTCTCCTACGAGCAGTACTTC. The variable domain in full, completed from reference TRBV7-2 and TRBJ2-7, reads GAGVSQSPSNKVTEKGKDVELRCDPISGHTALYWYRQSLGQGLEFLIYFQGNSAPDKSGLPSDRFSAERTGGSVSTLTIQRTQQEDSAVYLCASSLGGVSYEQYFGPGTRLTVT.

About this clonotype: Relative to the germline gene, one junction end is altered; a read error may explain this. The chain employs TRBV5-5 and TRBJ1-4, with 7 bases identical to TRBD1. The CDR3 has 17 amino acids. Germline V CDR1 and CDR2: SGHKS, YYEKEE (reference sequence). The CDR3 coding sequence is TGTGCCAGCAGCTTGTCCCTATTGACAGGGTTCGGCGAAAACCTGTTTTTT. It yields the protein CASSLSLLTGFGENLFF.

This rearrangement joins TRBV7-8 to TRBJ2-5; 9 bases fit TRBD1. The end of the DNA fits TRBJ2-7 better, so the J call may be wrong. The CDR3 runs to 14 residues. CDR1 and CDR2 from the germline V gene are SGHVS and FQNEAQ. The CDR3 is CASSHRTGAYEQYF. The CDR3 DNA follows: TGTGCCAGCAGCCACCGGACAGGGGCGTACGAGCAGTACTTC.

Comment on this clonotype: Germline is not matched at one junction end, which may reflect a read error. The V gene is TRBV7-2, the J gene TRBJ2-7, with D perhaps assigned TRBD1 or TRBD2 (5 bases each). CDR1 is SGHTA, CDR2 FQGNSA, per germline. There are 16 residues in the CDR3. Written as DNA, the CDR3 is TGTGCCAACAGCTTAGCGTCATCAGGGAAGCCCTACGAGCAGTACTTC. This translates into CANSLASSGKPYEQYF.

This clonotype was seen more than once but under ten times. The rearrangement uses TRBV29-1 and TRBJ2-7, with 7 bases that match TRBD1. CDR1 SQVTM and CDR2 ANQGSEA come from the germline V gene. The CDR3 loop spans 14 amino acids. Losses at the gene ends were 4 bases for V and 2 bases for J; bases not matched to a gene: 8. CDR3 in DNA: TGCAGCGTTGGGCCGGGACAGCAAGCCTACGAGCAGTACTTC. Translation: CSVGPGQQAYEQYF.

V usage is TRBV6-5 and J usage is TRBJ2-6; 8 nucleotides line up with TRBD1. Germline trimming cut 5 bases from V and 2 bases from J; bases unmatched to any gene: 2. This CDR3 is 15 amino acids long. Germline CDR1 is MNHEY and CDR2 is SVGAGI. The CDR3 sequence: CASSGTGPGANVLTF. The CDR3, as DNA: TGTGCCAGCAGTGGGACAGGCCCTGGGGCCAACGTCCTGACTTTC.

The chain is built from TRBV7-2 and TRBJ2-7; 12 nucleotides match TRBD2. Losses at the gene ends were 6 bases for V and 3 bases for J; bases not matched to a gene: 6. The CDR3 loop spans 15 amino acids. Germline lookup yields CDR1 SGHTA and CDR2 FQGNSA. CDR3: CASRETSGRDYEQYF. DNA of the CDR3: TGTGCCAGCAGGGAGACTAGCGGGAGAGACTACGAGCAGTACTTC. Based on the CDR3 plus reference TRBV7-2 and TRBJ2-7, the full variable domain is GAGVSQSPSNKVTEKGKDVELRCDPISGHTALYWYRQSLGQGLEFLIYFQGNSAPDKSGLPSDRFSAERTGGSVSTLTIQRTQQEDSAVYLCASRETSGRDYEQYFGPGTRLTVT.

The V and J genes are TRBV20-1 and TRBJ1-6; 9 positions agree with TRBD1. This CDR3 is built from 16 residues. CDR1 is DFQATT, CDR2 SNEGSKA, per germline (reference sequence). Trimming removed 5 bases from V and 3 bases from J; junction bases left unmatched: 8. For the CDR3, the DNA is TGCAGTGCTTCCGGGACAGGGTGGAACTATAATTCACCCCTCCACTTT. Translating gives CSASGTGWNYNSPLHF.

The V call is TRBV28, the J call TRBJ2-1; D is perhaps TRBD1 (5 bases). The germline gives CDR1 MDHEN, CDR2 SYDVKM. This CDR3 is built from 12 residues. The V gene lost 4 bases and the J gene lost 9 bases, with 10 bases spanning the gap. The CDR3 nucleotides are TGTGCCAGCAGTTATGGGGCAGGTGAGCAGTTCTTC. Amino acids: CASSYGAGEQFF.

The chain combines TRBV6-1 with TRBJ1-2; tentative D call: TRBD1 (6 bases). The V end lost 11 bases, the J end lost 5 bases, and 18 bases lay between the germline ends. CDR3 length equals 13 residues. Germline loops: CDR1 MNHNS, CDR2 SASEGT. Here the CDR3 DNA reads TGTGCCTTACGATTCACAGGGCTATATGGCTACACCTTC. Translating gives CALRFTGLYGYTF.

The rearrangement links TRBV20-1 to TRBJ1-4; maybe TRBD1 (6 bases). CDR1 and CDR2 (germline): DFQATT, SNEGSKA (reference sequence). The V end lost 1 base, the J end lost 3 bases, and 15 bases lay between the germline ends. The CDR3 loop spans 16 amino acids. CDR3 nucleotide sequence: TGCAGTGCTAGAGTTTTACGGGGGCCGTCTAATGAAAAACTGTTTTTT. This encodes CSARVLRGPSNEKLFF.

Note on this clonotype: An end of the junction differs from the germline gene, which may be a read error. V is TRBV12-3 or TRBV12-4 and J is TRBJ2-2, with D perhaps TRBD2 (6 bases). The CDR3 is 15 amino acids. CDR3 bases: TGTGCCGGCAGTCCGGGGGACGGAAACACCGGGGAGCTGTTTTTT. The encoded protein is CAGSPGDGNTGELFF.

Only a few counts were recorded for this clonotype. The chain joins TRBV28 to TRBJ2-5; D gene unclear. Trimming stripped 7 bases from V and 5 bases from J, with 17 bases between. In germline, CDR1 is MDHEN, CDR2 SYDVKM. The CDR3 has 14 amino acids. The CDR3 DNA sequence: TGTGCCAGCAACAATAAACGGGCTTGGGAGACCCAGTACTTC. Translated: CASNNKRAWETQYF.

The V gene is TRBV7-2, the J gene TRBJ2-5, with unresolved D. TRBJ2-7 explains the end of the DNA better; the J call may be wrong. CDR1 and CDR2 from the germline V gene are SGHTA and FQGNSA. The CDR3 has 13 amino acids. In DNA, the CDR3 is TGTGCCAGCAGCTTCGACTGGGGCTACGAGCAGTACTTC. It translates to CASSFDWGYEQYF.

This chain uses TRBV20-1 with TRBJ2-1; D gene unclear. The germline CDR1 and CDR2 sequences are DFQATT and SNEGSKA (reference sequence). Trimming took 3 bases from V and 4 from J, leaving 13 bases between them. The CDR3 consists of 14 residues. The CDR3 region is CSASLSANYNEQFF. The CDR3 nucleotides are TGCAGTGCTAGTCTTTCGGCCAATTACAATGAGCAGTTCTTC.

Regarding this clonotype: A junction boundary mismatches the germline segment, possibly from a read error. The chain is built from TRBV5-1 and TRBJ2-7, with 9 positions matching TRBD2. The CDR3 has 14 residues. Germline V gene sequence: CDR1 SGHRS, CDR2 YFSETQ. The CDR3: CAGSTRGGLYEQYF. The CDR3 DNA reads as TGCGCCGGCAGCACGCGGGGGGGCCTCTACGAGCAGTACTTC.

The chain joins TRBV10-3 to TRBJ2-1; TRBD2 matches at 8 bases. The V segment lost 2 bases and the J segment 1 base; nucleotides outside the gene matches: 7. Per germline, CDR1 ENHRY and CDR2 SYGVKD. The CDR3 contains 17 residues. The CDR3 DNA reads TGTGCCATCAGTGAGCTCGGGCTAGCGGGTTCCTACAATGAGCAGTTCTTC. As protein: CAISELGLAGSYNEQFF.

This clonotype was seen more than once but under ten times. The chain links TRBV6-2 or TRBV6-3 to TRBJ2-1, with TRBD1 identical over 9 bases. Germline V gene sequence: CDR1 MNHEY, CDR2 SVGEGT. The CDR3 covers 13 residues. The ends lost 7 bases at V and 9 bases at J; junction bases unmatched: 7. The CDR3 region has the DNA TGTGCCAGCACCTTCACAGGGGGCACTGAGCAGTTCTTC. Protein product: CASTFTGGTEQFF.

The chain combines TRBV4-1 with TRBJ1-5, with D possibly matching TRBD1 (6 bases). Germline lookup yields CDR1 MGHRA and CDR2 YSYEKL. The CDR3 runs 15 residues. V lost 4 bases and J lost 7, with 17 bases in between. The CDR3 sequence: CASSLDQGSWQPQHF. The DNA of the CDR3 is TGCGCCAGCAGCCTGGATCAGGGGTCCTGGCAGCCCCAGCATTTT.

This chain uses TRBV6-1 with TRBJ1-2; D possibly corresponds to TRBD1 (5 bases). This CDR3 has 13 residues. The V and J ends lost 3 bases and 4 bases respectively, with 9 bases between them. From germline, CDR1 is MNHNS and CDR2 SASEGT. The CDR3 protein is CASSEGRLYGYTF. Here the CDR3 DNA reads TGTGCCAGCAGTGAGGGACGCCTCTATGGCTACACCTTC.

The V and J genes are TRBV3-1 and TRBJ1-1; D is unresolved. CDR1 is LGHDT, CDR2 YNNKEL, per germline (reference sequence). The CDR3 has 12 residues. The V gene lost 3 bases and the J gene lost 7 bases, with 9 bases spanning the gap. CDR3 sequence reads: CASSQDYLEAFF. CDR3 in DNA: TGTGCCAGCAGCCAGGACTACCTTGAAGCTTTCTTT.